One sample yielded the 5 T cell receptor beta chains listed below, sequenced in a study of blood T cell repertoires in COVID-19. This table comes from immunoSEQ multiplex PCR, and its TCRdb copy is limited to in-frame clones, with some not included. This repertoire shows about 230,000 clones, roughly 85% found once; its top ten account for under 3%. Input material: peripheral blood. All receptors derive from a woman between 65 and 79 years old with active or convalescent COVID-19.

This chain joins TRBV18 and TRBJ1-6, with D perhaps TRBD1 (6 bases). Germline assignment: CDR1 KGHSH and CDR2 LQKENI. V was clipped by 4 bases and J by 5 bases, with 12 bases between them. The CDR3 covers 15 residues. Here the CDR3 DNA reads TGTGCCAGCTCACGACTTCGACAGGATAATTCACCCCTCCACTTT. It is translated as CASSRLRQDNSPLHF.

The rearrangement joins TRBV25-1 to TRBJ2-7; no reliable D call. V was clipped by 10 bases and J by 2 bases, with 15 bases between them. The CDR3 runs to 13 residues. In germline, CDR1 is MGHDK, CDR2 SYGVNS. CDR3 in DNA: TGTGCCACCGCGCGGCAGCCGCCCTACGAGCAGTACTTC. Protein product: CATARQPPYEQYF.

The chain has TRBV3-1 (or the pseudogene TRBV3-2) and TRBJ2-2, with D unresolved. There are 14 residues in the CDR3. Germline CDR1 reads LGHDT; CDR2 reads YNNKEL (reference sequence). V was cut by 3 bases and J by 4 bases, with 9 bases left in between. The CDR3 is CASSQNQVTGELFF. Here the CDR3 DNA reads TGTGCCAGCAGCCAGAACCAGGTCACCGGGGAGCTGTTTTTT.

The J gene is TRBJ2-6, the V gene TRBV14, with D possibly matching TRBD1 (6 bases). CDR1 and CDR2 from the germline V gene are SGHDN and FVKESK. This CDR3 is 18 amino acids long. V was cut by 1 base and J by 0 bases, with 13 bases left in between. CDR3 nucleotides: TGTGCCAGCAGCCAAGCTGTAGGGGGATACTCTGGGGCCAACGTCCTGACTTTC. Its translation is CASSQAVGGYSGANVLTF.

The chain couples TRBV2 to TRBJ1-6; D not certain. V was shortened by 7 bases and J by 8 bases, with 12 bases between the two germline ends. The CDR3 covers 13 residues. In germline, CDR1 is SNHLY, CDR2 FYNNEI. The CDR3 coding sequence is TGTGCCAGCAAGGAGGACCCATATTCACCCCTCCACTTT. Translated, it gives CASKEDPYSPLHF.